This T cell receptor (beta chain) appears in the sequencing data of a study of blood T cell repertoires in COVID-19. In the study overall: Sites in the United States, Italy and Spain provided acute and convalescent COVID-19 samples. T cells, B-cell-depleted T cells, or PBMCs supplied cDNA or gDNA.

Original analysis: Nucleated cell counts were estimated from reference gene primer amplification. Profiled with immunoSEQ multiplex PCR; TCRdb holds only in-frame clones, not every one. The V and J calls and the clone size are those of that table, but D and trimming were determined from the DNA. The sample lists 55,000 to 80,000 clones; approximately 82% were seen once. With 1 base clipped from V and 6 bases from J, the junction kept 13 bases outside the gene matches. This CDR3 has 17 residues. CDR1 is MNHEY and CDR2 is SMNVEV in the germline V gene (reference sequence). The TCR sequence derives from a human donor in a cohort sampled during active COVID-19. The rearrangement links TRBV27 to TRBJ1-1; 8 bases align to TRBD1. The sequencing input was peripheral blood. The CDR3 DNA reads as TGTGCCAGCAGTTTATTACCAGGGGGCGTGAGGGGGGCTGAAGCTTTCTTT. This encodes CASSLLPGGVRGAEAFF.